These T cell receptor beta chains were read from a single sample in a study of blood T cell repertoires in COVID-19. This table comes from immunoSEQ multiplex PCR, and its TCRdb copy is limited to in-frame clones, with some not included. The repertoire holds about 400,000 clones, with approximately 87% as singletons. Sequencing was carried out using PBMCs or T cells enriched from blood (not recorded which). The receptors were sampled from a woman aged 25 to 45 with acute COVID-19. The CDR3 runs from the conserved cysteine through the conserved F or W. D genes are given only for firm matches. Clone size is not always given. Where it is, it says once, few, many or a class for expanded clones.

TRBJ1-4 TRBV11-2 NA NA TGTGCCAGCAGCGTACAGGCGCAACCTAATGAAAAACTGTTTTTT CASSVQAQPNEKLFF
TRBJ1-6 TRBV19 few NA TGTGCCAGTAGTATAGATGCAAGGGGGAATTCACCCCTCCACTTT CASSIDARGNSPLHF
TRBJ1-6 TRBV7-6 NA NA TGTGCCAGCAGCCCCTTAGGGGCTTTCCTCTCACCCCTCCACTTT CASSPLGAFLSPLHF
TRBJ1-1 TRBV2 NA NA TGTGCCAGCAGCAGACAGGTTAACACTGAAGCTTTCTTT CASSRQVNTEAFF
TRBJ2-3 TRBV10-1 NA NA TGCGCCAGCAGTGTAATTTTAGGAGGTACGCAGTATTTT CASSVILGGTQYF
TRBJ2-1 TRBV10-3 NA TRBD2 TGTGCCATACTAGCGGGGGGGCTCAATGAGCAGTTCTTC CAILAGGLNEQFF
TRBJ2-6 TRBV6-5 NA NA TGTGCCAGCACCCAGAAGGGGCACGGGGCCAACGTCCTGACTTTC CASTQKGHGANVLTF
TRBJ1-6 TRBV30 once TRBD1 TGTGCCCAGTCCCGGGACAGGGATTCACCCCTCCACTTT CAQSRDRDSPLHF
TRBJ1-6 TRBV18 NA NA TGTGCCAGCTCTCCCGACGCCCGGGGGGCGTATAATTCACCCCTCCACTTT CASSPDARGAYNSPLHF
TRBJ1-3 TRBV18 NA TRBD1 TGTGCCAGCTCAAACGGACAGGGGGTCTCTGGAAACACCATATATTTT CASSNGQGVSGNTIYF
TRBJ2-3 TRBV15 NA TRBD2 TGTGCCACCAGCACCCAAACCCGGGGGGGCCAAGATACGCAGTATTTT CATSTQTRGGQDTQYF
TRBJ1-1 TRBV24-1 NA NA TGTGCCACCAGTGCCCGGGGGGGCAGGGGCACTGAAGCTTTCTTT CATSARGGRGTEAFF
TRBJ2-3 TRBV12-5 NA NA TGTGCTAGTGGTCCCAGGGTTACAGATACGCAGTATTTT CASGPRVTDTQYF
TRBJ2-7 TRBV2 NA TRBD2 TGTGCCAATATAGCGGGGGGGGCAAGCTCCTACGAGCAGTACTTC CANIAGGASSYEQYF
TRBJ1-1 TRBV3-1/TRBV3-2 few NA TGTGCCAGCAGCCAAGAAAAGGCGAGGGGACAAAACACTGAAGCTTTCTTT CASSQEKARGQNTEAFF
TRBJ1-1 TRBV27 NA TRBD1 TGTGCCAGCAGACTCCAGGCCGACAGGGTAAGGACTGAAGCTTTCTTT CASRLQADRVRTEAFF
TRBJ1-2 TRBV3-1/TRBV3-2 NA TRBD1 TGTGCCAGCAGGCAAAAGGGGACAGGGAACGGCTACACCTTC CASRQKGTGNGYTF
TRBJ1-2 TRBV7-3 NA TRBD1 TGTGCCAGCAGCAAGGACAGGGGTTATGGCTACACCTTC CASSKDRGYGYTF
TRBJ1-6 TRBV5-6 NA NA TGTGCCAGCAGCTTGTCGGGTTTGGGCCTCCACTTT CASSLSGLGLHF
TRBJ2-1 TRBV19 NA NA TGTGCCAGTAGCCTCTCCCGGGCCTACAATGAGCAGTTCTTC CASSLSRAYNEQFF
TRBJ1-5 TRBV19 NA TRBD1 TGTGCCAGCATGGTGAGGGGGCTGAATCAGCCCCAGCATTTT CASMVRGLNQPQHF
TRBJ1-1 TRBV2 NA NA TGTGCCAGCATAGCAGAGTTAAACACTGAAGCTTTCTTT CASIAELNTEAFF
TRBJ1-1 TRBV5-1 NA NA TGCGCCAGCAGCCCCAACAGTCTCGGGAACACTGAAGCTTTCTTT CASSPNSLGNTEAFF
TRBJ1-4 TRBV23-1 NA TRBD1 TGCGCCAGCAGTCCGGGGACAGACTTTAATGAAAAACTGTTTTTT CASSPGTDFNEKLFF
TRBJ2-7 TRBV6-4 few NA TGTGCCAGCACAGGATACTACGAGCAGTACTTC CASTGYYEQYF
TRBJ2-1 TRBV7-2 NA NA TGTGCCAGCAGCGAAGAGGGTTCGTCGGCGCATGAGCAGTTCTTC CASSEEGSSAHEQFF
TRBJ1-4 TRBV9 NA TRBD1 TGTGCCAGCAGCGTAGGGGACAGGGGTGGGTTTGCAACTAATGAAAAACTGTTTTTT CASSVGDRGGFATNEKLFF
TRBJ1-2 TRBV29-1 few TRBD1 TGCAGCGTCGGTCATCTACGGACAGGGGAGGGTGACTATGGCTACACCTTC CSVGHLRTGEGDYGYTF
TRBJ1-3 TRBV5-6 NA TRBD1 TGTGCCAGCAGCCCTGCAGGGGGCCACTCTGGAAACACCATATATTTT CASSPAGGHSGNTIYF
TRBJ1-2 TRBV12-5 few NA TGTGCTAGTGGTTTTATCCTCCGGTGGGGCTACACCTTC CASGFILRWGYTF
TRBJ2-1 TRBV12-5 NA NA TGTGCTAGTGGTTTTTCGGGCGCGGCAGGGGCTAATGAGCAGTTCTTC CASGFSGAAGANEQFF
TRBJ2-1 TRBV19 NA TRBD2 TGTGCCAGTAGTCCGGGGGGGGCCGATGAGCAGTTCTTC CASSPGGADEQFF
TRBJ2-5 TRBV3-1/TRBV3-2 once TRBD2 TGTGCCAGCAGCCCCACGGGACTAGCGGGGACCTGGGGGTCAGAGACCCAGTACTTC CASSPTGLAGTWGSETQYF
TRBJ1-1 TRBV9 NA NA TGTGCCAGCAAACTAATCGCTGGGACTGAAGCTTTCTTT CASKLIAGTEAFF
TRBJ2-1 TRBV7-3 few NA TGTGCCAGCAGCCCCGGAGGGCGGGGGCCCCAGGATGAGCAGTTCTTC CASSPGGRGPQDEQFF
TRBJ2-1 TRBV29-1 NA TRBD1 TGCAGCGTTGACCCGCCTTATATTGAGACAGGGAACAATGAGCAGTTCTTC CSVDPPYIETGNNEQFF
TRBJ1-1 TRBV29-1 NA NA TGCAGCGTTAGTTATTCGCAGGGAGGAGCTTTCTTT CSVSYSQGGAFF
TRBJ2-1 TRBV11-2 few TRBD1 TGTGCCAGCAGCTTAGCCTCCGGGACAGGGGGCAATGAGCAGTTCTTC CASSLASGTGGNEQFF
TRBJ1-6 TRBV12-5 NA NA TGTGCTAGTGGTCCGGGGACAAAAACCTCCTCCGATGGTAATTCACCCCTCCACTTT CASGPGTKTSSDGNSPLHF
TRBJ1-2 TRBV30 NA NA TGTGCCTGGAGCGCCGGGATCAACTATGGCTACACCTTC CAWSAGINYGYTF
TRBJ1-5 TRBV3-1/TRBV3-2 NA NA TGTGCCAGCAGCCTTAGGAGGGGTTTGGAGCCCCAGCATTTT CASSLRRGLEPQHF
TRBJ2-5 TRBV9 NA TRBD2 TGTGCCAGCAGCTCAGGGGCTAGCGGGGGGGCACGGGAGACCCAGTACTTC CASSSGASGGARETQYF
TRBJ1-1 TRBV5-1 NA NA TGCGCCAGCAGCTTGGAGTCGAGAAACACTGAAGCTTTCTTT CASSLESRNTEAFF
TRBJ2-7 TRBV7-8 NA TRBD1 TGTGCCAGCAGCCGCAGGGACAGAAACTACGAGCAGTACTTC CASSRRDRNYEQYF
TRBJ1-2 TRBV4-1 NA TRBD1 TGCGCCAGCAGCCAAGCTCTTACCGGACAGGGAATATATGGCTACACCTTC CASSQALTGQGIYGYTF
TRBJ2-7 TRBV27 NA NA TGTGCCAGCAGTTTAGCGGCATCCTACGAGCAGTACTTC CASSLAASYEQYF
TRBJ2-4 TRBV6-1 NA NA TGTGCCAGCAGTGAAGGCCCGAGCGTCAAAAACATTCAGTACTTC CASSEGPSVKNIQYF